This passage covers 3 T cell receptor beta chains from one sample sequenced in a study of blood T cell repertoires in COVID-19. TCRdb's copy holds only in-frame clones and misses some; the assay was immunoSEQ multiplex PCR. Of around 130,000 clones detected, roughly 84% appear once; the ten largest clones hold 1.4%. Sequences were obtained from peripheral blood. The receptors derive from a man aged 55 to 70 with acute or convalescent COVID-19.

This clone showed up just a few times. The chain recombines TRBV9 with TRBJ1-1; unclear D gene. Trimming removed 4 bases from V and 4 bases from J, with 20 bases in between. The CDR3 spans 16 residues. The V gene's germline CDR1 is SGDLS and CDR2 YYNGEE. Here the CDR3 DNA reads TGTGCCAGCAGCCCACTAACCGGCCAATTCGGCACTGAAGCTTTCTTT. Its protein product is CASSPLTGQFGTEAFF.

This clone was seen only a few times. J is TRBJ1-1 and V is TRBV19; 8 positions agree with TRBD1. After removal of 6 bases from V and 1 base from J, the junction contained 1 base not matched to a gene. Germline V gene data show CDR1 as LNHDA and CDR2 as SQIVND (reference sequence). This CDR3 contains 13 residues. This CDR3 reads CASRQGANTEAFF. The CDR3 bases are TGTGCCAGTAGGCAGGGGGCGAACACTGAAGCTTTCTTT.

The CDR3 loop is CASSRLTSGSSADTQYF. CDR3 sequence (DNA): TGTGCCAGCTCACGTCTGACTAGCGGGAGCTCCGCAGATACGCAGTATTTT. The rearrangement uses TRBV18 and TRBJ2-3; 12 bases map to TRBD2. This CDR3 spans 17 amino acids. The germline CDR1 and CDR2 sequences are KGHSH and LQKENI. J lost 4 bases, V lost 4 bases, and 9 bases had no gene match.